These T cell receptor beta chains were read from a single sample in a study of blood T cell repertoires in COVID-19. Repertoires were generated with immunoSEQ multiplex PCR, while TCRdb's copy carries only in-frame clones and drops some. The repertoire holds roughly 500,000 clones, with 75% to 90% as singletons. Input material: peripheral blood. These receptors were taken from a man younger than 30 with COVID-19, enrolled during active disease. Each CDR3 is given with its conserved first and last residue. The D gene is left open where the match is weak. Rows give clone size only sometimes, using once, few, many, or a class for an expanded clone.

j_call | v_call | d_call | clone_size | cdr3_nt | cdr3_aa
TRBJ2-1 | TRBV2 | TRBD2 | - | TGTGCCAGCAGTCCTACTAGCGGGGGGGCGGATGAGCAGTTCTTC | CASSPTSGGADEQFF
TRBJ2-1 | TRBV27 | TRBD2 | - | TGTGCCAGCAGTTGGTCTAGCGGTTTATACAATGAGCAGTTCTTC | CASSWSSGLYNEQFF
TRBJ2-1 | TRBV10-3 | TRBD2 | once | TGTGCCATCAGTGTCACGACTAGCGGGAGTGAATATGAGCAGTTCTTC | CAISVTTSGSEYEQFF
TRBJ1-5 | TRBV19 | TRBD1 | few | TGTGCCAGTAGTGTGACAGGGGGCCCCAATCAGCCCCAGCATTTT | CASSVTGGPNQPQHF
TRBJ1-6 | TRBV5-1 | - | - | TGCGCCAGCAGCTTGGCCAGAGGGCCGAATTCACCCCTCCACTTT | CASSLARGPNSPLHF
TRBJ2-7 | TRBV7-9 | TRBD1 | - | TGTGCCAGCAGCTTATCAGTGACAGGGGTTGCATACGAGCAGTACTTC | CASSLSVTGVAYEQYF
TRBJ1-3 | TRBV2 | TRBD1 | - | TGTGCCAGCAGCGGACAGGGAGGAAACACCATATATTTT | CASSGQGGNTIYF
TRBJ2-1 | TRBV30 | - | - | TGTGCCTGGGAGAGCGGCTACTCCTACAATGAGCAGTTCTTC | CAWESGYSYNEQFF
TRBJ1-1 | TRBV9 | - | - | TGTGCCAGCAGCGAGGGGGGGCCCACTGAAGCTTTCTTT | CASSEGGPTEAFF
TRBJ2-7 | TRBV19 | TRBD1 | - | TGTGCCAGTAGTCAGGGGGCCGCCTACGAGCAGTACTTC | CASSQGAAYEQYF
TRBJ1-2 | TRBV6-5 | - | - | TGTGCCAGCAGTTACACCTCGACAGGCTATGGCTACACCTTC | CASSYTSTGYGYTF
TRBJ2-7 | TRBV4-1 | TRBD1 | - | TGCGCCAGCAGCCAACATACCAGGGGGCTGTCGGAGGAGCAGTACTTC | CASSQHTRGLSEEQYF
TRBJ2-5 | TRBV2 | TRBD1 | few | TGTGCCAGCAGCCAGACGGGACAGAAAGAGACCCAGTACTTC | CASSQTGQKETQYF
TRBJ2-5 | TRBV4-1 | - | - | TGCGCCAGCAGCCAAGAGGGTCTGGAGAGAGAGACCCAGTACTTC | CASSQEGLERETQYF
TRBJ2-1 | TRBV7-9 | - | - | TGTGCCAGCAGCGGCCCTTCGCGGAATGAGCAGTTCTTC | CASSGPSRNEQFF
TRBJ1-3 | TRBV29-1 | - | - | TGCAGCGTCGCCCCTAGCTCTGGAAACACCATATATTTT | CSVAPSSGNTIYF
TRBJ1-5 | TRBV12-5 | - | - | TGTGCTAGTGGTTTGGGGTCCCCCGAGGACAGTGCGGAGCCCCAGCATTTT | CASGLGSPEDSAEPQHF
TRBJ1-2 | TRBV5-4 | TRBD1 | - | TGTGCCAGCAGCTCGACAGGGGGTCGGGAAGGCTACACCTTC | CASSSTGGREGYTF
TRBJ1-2 | TRBV5-4 | - | - | TGTGCCAGCAGCGATCCGGGACAACGGCACTATGGCTACACCTTC | CASSDPGQRHYGYTF
TRBJ2-1 | TRBV4-1 | TRBD1 | - | TGCGCCAGCAGCCGCACATTGGGACAGCCCTACAATGAGCAGTTCTTC | CASSRTLGQPYNEQFF
TRBJ2-7 | TRBV6-5 | TRBD2 | once | TGTGCCAGCACTGCGGGAGGTCAAGGCTACGAGCAGTACTTC | CASTAGGQGYEQYF
TRBJ2-7 | TRBV10-3 | - | - | TGTGCCATCATGGACAGACCGTTTGAGCAGTACTTC | CAIMDRPFEQYF
TRBJ2-1 | TRBV6-5 | - | once | TGTGCCAGCAGTTACGGTGCAGGGTCCAATGAGCAGTTCTTC | CASSYGAGSNEQFF
TRBJ1-5 | TRBV5-1 | TRBD1 | - | TGCGCCAGCAGCTTGGGTCCCCGACAGGGGAGAGGTCAGCCCCAGCATTTT | CASSLGPRQGRGQPQHF
TRBJ2-1 | TRBV7-9 | TRBD2 | - | TGTGCCAGCAGCCAACGGACTAGCGGGAGGGCAGAGCAGTTCTTC | CASSQRTSGRAEQFF
TRBJ2-7 | TRBV2 | - | - | TGTGCCAGCAGTCCTAACCGGGACACAACCTACGAGCAGTACTTC | CASSPNRDTTYEQYF
TRBJ1-2 | TRBV3-1/TRBV3-2 | - | - | TGTGCCAGCAGCCAAGATGCGGGCTATGGCTACACCTTC | CASSQDAGYGYTF
TRBJ1-2 | TRBV3-1/TRBV3-2 | TRBD1 | - | TGTGCCAGCCGCCCGTATAGACAGGGGGCCTATCGCTACACCTTC | CASRPYRQGAYRYTF
TRBJ2-5 | TRBV5-7 | TRBD2 | - | TGTGCCAGCAGCCAAGGGACTAGCGGGTACCAAGAGACCCAGTACTTC | CASSQGTSGYQETQYF
TRBJ2-7 | TRBV20-1 | TRBD2 | - | TGCAGTGCTAGTTCCCTAGCGGGAGACTATTACGAGCAGTACTTC | CSASSLAGDYYEQYF
TRBJ2-7 | TRBV6-5 | - | - | TGTGCCAGCAGTTACCTCTTCGGGGTCGAGCAGTACTTC | CASSYLFGVEQYF
TRBJ2-1 | TRBV5-4 | TRBD2 | - | TGTGCCACGCAAAGCGGGGGGTCTCAAGTCGGTGAGCAGTTCTTC | CATQSGGSQVGEQFF
TRBJ2-1 | TRBV7-8 | TRBD2 | - | TGTGCCAGCAGCTTATCTCTACCGGGACTAGCGGGGGCCCACAGGAACAATGAGCAGTTCTTC | CASSLSLPGLAGAHRNNEQFF
TRBJ2-3 | TRBV6-1 | - | - | TGTGCCAGCAGTGATCGGGCAGGGCGCACAGATACGCAGTATTTT | CASSDRAGRTDTQYF
TRBJ2-7 | TRBV5-4 | TRBD1 | - | TGTGCCAGCAGATCCCCGGGACAGGGTTCCTTCCGCTACGAGCAGTACTTC | CASRSPGQGSFRYEQYF
TRBJ2-7 | TRBV10-2 | - | - | TGCGCCAGCAGTGAGTCACTATGGGACAACCACGAGCAGTACTTC | CASSESLWDNHEQYF
TRBJ1-1 | TRBV12-3/TRBV12-4 | TRBD1 | - | TGTGCCAGCAGACCCGGGACAGACTCAGAAGCTTTCTTT | CASRPGTDSEAFF
TRBJ1-5 | TRBV6-2/TRBV6-3 | - | once | TGTGCCAGCAGTTCAGTAACCGGGAGCAATCAGCCCCAGCATTTT | CASSSVTGSNQPQHF
TRBJ2-6 | TRBV3-1/TRBV3-2 | - | - | TGTGCCAGCAGCCAAGATCTAGCTGCTGGGGCCAACGTCCTGACTTTC | CASSQDLAAGANVLTF
TRBJ2-7 | TRBV12-3/TRBV12-4 | - | - | TGTGCCAGCAGTGGGTGGGGCCCCTACGAGCAGTACTTC | CASSGWGPYEQYF
TRBJ1-6 | TRBV2 | - | - | TGTGCCAGTAAAGGGGGTTGGAATTCACCCCTCCACTTT | CASKGGWNSPLHF
TRBJ2-6 | TRBV19 | - | - | TGTGCCAGTAGTATCACGAGCTCTGGGGCCAACGTCCTGACTTTC | CASSITSSGANVLTF
TRBJ2-2 | TRBV7-9 | TRBD1 | - | TGTGCCAGCAGCGACGTATTTGGGACAGGAGACACCGGGGAGCTGTTTTTT | CASSDVFGTGDTGELFF
TRBJ1-2 | TRBV4-1 | TRBD1 | - | TGCGCCAGCAGCCATCAGGGGGACTATGGCTACACCTTC | CASSHQGDYGYTF
TRBJ1-1 | TRBV7-8 | TRBD1 | - | TGTGCCAGCAGCCCCGACAGGGATGAAGCTTTCTTT | CASSPDRDEAFF
TRBJ2-3 | TRBV7-9 | - | - | TGTGCCAGCTCTACAAGGGGAAGAACTAGCACAGATACGCAGTATTTT | CASSTRGRTSTDTQYF
TRBJ2-7 | TRBV3-1/TRBV3-2 | TRBD1 | - | TGTGCCAGCAGCTTGAAAGCCGGGACAGGGTTACACGAGCAGTACTTC | CASSLKAGTGLHEQYF
TRBJ2-1 | TRBV15 | TRBD2 | - | TGTGCCACCAGCACCTCCGGGACTAGCGGGAGGCAATCCTACAATGAGCAGTTCTTC | CATSTSGTSGRQSYNEQFF
TRBJ2-3 | TRBV29-1 | TRBD2 | - | TGCAGCGTCCGCATGATAGGGACTTTTTCTAGCGGGAGCATGTATACGCAGTATTTT | CSVRMIGTFSSGSMYTQYF